The next 24 T cell receptor beta chains were all read from a single sample in a study of blood T cell repertoires in COVID-19. Here immunoSEQ multiplex PCR was the method, and the copy in TCRdb shows in-frame clones only, minus some. The sample carries 55,000 to 80,000 clones, roughly 80% recorded once. Input material: peripheral blood. The source of these receptors is a man older than 75 with active COVID-19.

This chain uses TRBV10-3 with TRBJ2-2, with 10 bases that match TRBD2. Germline V CDR1 and CDR2: ENHRY, SYGVKD. CDR3 size: 18 residues. J lost 1 base, V lost 7 bases, and 12 bases had no gene match. In DNA form, the CDR3 reads TGTGCCATCACCCGTGGGCTAGCGGGAGACGGGAACACCGGGGAGCTGTTTTTT. Amino acid sequence: CAITRGLAGDGNTGELFF.

The chain is built from TRBV7-3 and TRBJ1-2; 9 nucleotides agree with TRBD1. Germline CDR1 SGHTA, CDR2 FQGTGA. The V and J ends lost 5 bases and 5 bases, in that order; junction bases with no gene match: 3. There are 13 residues in the CDR3. The CDR3 region has the DNA TGTGCCAGCAGCGCGGGACAGGGTTATGGCTACACCTTC. It specifies CASSAGQGYGYTF.

The chain employs TRBV25-1 and TRBJ2-5; 9 bases fit TRBD1. The germline gives CDR1 MGHDK, CDR2 SYGVNS. The CDR3 runs to 17 residues. V lost 6 bases to trimming and J lost 3 bases; unmatched junction nucleotides: 14. CDR3 sequence reads: CASRDQRTGVYEETQYF. For the CDR3, the DNA is TGTGCCAGCAGGGACCAACGGACAGGGGTATATGAAGAGACCCAGTACTTC.

The chain is built from TRBV27 and TRBJ1-6; D ambiguous. The CDR3 is made up of 15 amino acids. From germline, CDR1 is MNHEY and CDR2 SMNVEV (reference sequence). V was shortened by 3 bases and J by 5 bases, with 11 bases between the two germline ends. CDR3 nucleotides: TGTGCCAGCAGTTTTAAAGGCCGGGATAATTCACCCCTCCACTTT. Translating it yields CASSFKGRDNSPLHF.

This clone appeared once. This chain uses TRBV11-2 with TRBJ1-1; 7 bases map to TRBD1. Germline V CDR1 and CDR2: SGHAT, FQNNGV. Unmatched junction bases numbered 5, after V lost 5 bases and J lost 2 bases. The CDR3 runs 14 residues. As DNA, the CDR3 is TGTGCCAGCAGCCTGGGACAGTTCAACACTGAAGCTTTCTTT. This sequence encodes CASSLGQFNTEAFF.

The V and J genes are TRBV7-2 and TRBJ2-5; 8 bases align to TRBD2. The V gene end was trimmed by 4 bases and the J gene end by 2 bases; junction bases not matched to a gene: 6. Germline loops: CDR1 SGHTA, CDR2 FQGNSA. CDR3 length equals 15 residues. CDR3 in amino acids: CASSWTGRGQETQYF. The CDR3 bases are TGTGCCAGCAGCTGGACCGGGAGGGGTCAAGAGACCCAGTACTTC.

This clone has only a few counts. The chain is built from TRBV5-4 and TRBJ2-6; D possibly corresponds to TRBD1 (6 bases). Germline CDR1 SGHNT, CDR2 YYREEE (reference sequence). CDR3 length: 19 residues. Trimming took 4 bases from V and 0 from J, leaving 20 bases between them. The CDR3 DNA is TGTGCCAGCAGCCCCCCTTCTTGGGGGCAAACCTCTGGGGCCAACGTCCTGACTTTC. Protein sequence: CASSPPSWGQTSGANVLTF.

In this sample, this clone turned up once. V and J are TRBV14 and TRBJ2-7, with D perhaps TRBD2 (6 bases). The CDR3 length is 12 residues. Trimming took off 4 bases at V and 6 bases at J, with 10 bases between the two ends. Per the germline V gene, CDR1 is SGHDN and CDR2 is FVKESK. The CDR3 DNA sequence: TGTGCCAGCAGCCGGGAGGATCTCGAGCAGTACTTC. Translated: CASSREDLEQYF.

Only one count was recorded for this clone. The gene calls are TRBV2 and TRBJ1-4; D might be TRBD1 (5 bases). With 4 bases removed from V and 5 bases from J, the gap between germline ends came to 8 bases. This CDR3 spans 13 amino acids. The germline V gene has CDR1 SNHLY and CDR2 FYNNEI. The CDR3 here is CASSGQSNEKLFF. The CDR3 DNA is TGTGCCAGCAGTGGACAGTCAAATGAAAAACTGTTTTTT. The full variable domain, completed using reference TRBV2 and TRBJ1-4, is EPEVTQTPSHQVTQMGQEVILRCVPISNHLYFYWYRQILGQKVEFLVSFYNNEISEKSEIFDDQFSVERPDGSNFTLKIRSTKLEDSAMYFCASSGQSNEKLFFGSGTQLSVL.

This sequence joins TRBV5-1 and TRBJ2-7; 8 bases fit TRBD1. Per germline, CDR1 SGHRS and CDR2 YFSETQ. Unmatched junction bases numbered 9, after V lost 0 bases and J lost 4 bases. This CDR3 is built from 16 residues. The CDR3 loop is CASSLGGQVLSYEQYF. The CDR3 region has the DNA TGCGCCAGCAGCTTGGGGGGACAGGTTCTTTCGTACGAGCAGTACTTC.

This chain joins TRBV6-5 and TRBJ1-4; 9 bases match TRBD1. Trimming took 6 bases from V and 8 from J; bases not matched to a gene: 10. Per the germline V gene, CDR1 is MNHEY and CDR2 is SVGAGI. CDR3 size: 15 residues. The CDR3, as DNA: TGTGCCAGCAGCCAACGAGGGACAGGGTTGGAAAAACTGTTTTTT. Its protein product is CASSQRGTGLEKLFF.

In this sample, this clone turned up a few times. V and J are TRBV6-5 and TRBJ1-1; D unclear. Per the germline V gene, CDR1 is MNHEY and CDR2 is SVGAGI. The CDR3 extends over 12 amino acids. Deletions cut 6 bases from V and 8 bases from J, with 13 bases between. The DNA for the CDR3 is TGTGCCAGCAGAACGCTATCCCGGGAAGCTTTCTTT. Its translation is CASRTLSREAFF.

The chain couples TRBV28 to TRBJ1-3; 7 positions match TRBD1. The germline gives CDR1 MDHEN, CDR2 SYDVKM. This CDR3 region has 16 residues. V was clipped by 5 bases and J by 3 bases; unmatched bases: 10. The CDR3 spells CASSRNPGQYGNTIYF. The CDR3 DNA is TGTGCCAGCAGTCGAAATCCGGGACAGTATGGAAACACCATATATTTT.

The chain is built from TRBV6-1 and TRBJ2-3, with D maybe TRBD2 (5 bases). V shed 1 base and J shed 2 bases, with 7 bases lying between them. The CDR3 runs to 14 residues. From germline, CDR1 is MNHNS and CDR2 SASEGT. CDR3: CASSEGGNTDTQYF. For the CDR3, the DNA is TGTGCCAGCAGTGAAGGAGGGAACACAGATACGCAGTATTTT.

V gene TRBV29-1 combines with J gene TRBJ1-5, with a possible D match to TRBD1 (5 bases). CDR3 length: 15 residues. Germline CDR1 and CDR2: SQVTM and ANQGSEA. The V and J ends lost 5 bases and 2 bases respectively, with 16 bases between them. In DNA, the CDR3 is TGCAGCGTTTTGTTGGGCGGGGGACGCAATCAGCCCCAGCATTTT. This gives the protein CSVLLGGGRNQPQHF.

This chain connects TRBV6-6 to TRBJ1-1, with 7 bases aligning to TRBD1. Per the germline V gene, CDR1 is MNHNY and CDR2 is SVGAGI (reference sequence). This CDR3 comprises 14 residues. Trimming took 4 bases from V and 5 from J; bases not matched to a gene: 7. CDR3 in DNA: TGTGCCAGCAGTTCTCAGCAGGGGGGAACTGAAGCTTTCTTT. This encodes CASSSQQGGTEAFF.

The chain recombines TRBV7-6 with TRBJ1-3; unclear D gene. CDR1 and CDR2 from the germline V gene are SGHVS and FNYEAQ. V was cut by 5 bases and J by 0 bases, with 11 bases left in between. This CDR3 spans 15 amino acids. The CDR3 coding sequence is TGTGCCAGCAGCCCCGGACTCCGCTCTGGAAACACCATATATTTT. Its translation is CASSPGLRSGNTIYF.

Points on this clone: Other DNA sequences of this sample code for an identical CDR3. CDR3 region: CASSLNTGELFF. CDR3 in DNA: TGTGCCAGCAGCCTAAACACCGGGGAGCTGTTTTTT. The chain has TRBV7-9 and TRBJ2-2; no clear D gene. Germline lookup yields CDR1 SEHNR and CDR2 FQNEAQ (reference sequence). This CDR3 is 12 amino acids long. The V end lost 5 bases, the J end lost 2 bases, and 3 bases lay between the germline ends.

The chain links TRBV6-1 to TRBJ1-2, with D possibly TRBD1 on 6 matching bases. Trimming took 4 bases from V and 7 from J, leaving 22 bases between them. CDR3 length: 16 residues. CDR1 and CDR2 (germline): MNHNS, SASEGT. The CDR3 DNA reads as TGTGCCAGCAGTGGACCCGGACAGCCGGGAGGAAGTGGCTACACCTTC. It yields the protein CASSGPGQPGGSGYTF.

V usage is TRBV6-1 and J usage is TRBJ1-1; D unresolved. The CDR3 length is 14 residues. Per the germline V gene, CDR1 is MNHNS and CDR2 is SASEGT. V was pared by 0 bases and J by 3 bases, with 8 bases between. The CDR3 DNA follows: TGTGCCAGCAGTGAAGCGCGCGGGTACACTGAAGCTTTCTTT. Translation: CASSEARGYTEAFF.

In nucleotides, the CDR3 is TGCAGCGTTCGACAAAGCGGGAGAGGGACCCAGTACTTC. Translated, it gives CSVRQSGRGTQYF. This rearrangement joins TRBV29-1 to TRBJ2-5; 8 bases map to TRBD2. Germline CDR1 reads SQVTM; CDR2 reads ANQGSEA. The CDR3 loop spans 13 amino acids. V lost 5 bases and J lost 7; bases outside the gene matches: 9.

This clone appeared once. The chain couples TRBV7-2 to TRBJ1-2, with a possible D match to TRBD1 (5 bases). Germline assignment: CDR1 SGHTA and CDR2 FQGNSA. This CDR3 is 17 amino acids long. V lost 0 bases and J 6 bases, leaving 20 bases between the germline ends. CDR3 loop: CASSLARLTQVSHGYTF. DNA of the CDR3: TGTGCCAGCAGCTTAGCCAGATTAACACAGGTTTCCCATGGCTACACCTTC. The full variable domain, its missing parts supplied by reference TRBV7-2 and TRBJ1-2, is GAGVSQSPSNKVTEKGKDVELRCDPISGHTALYWYRQSLGQGLEFLIYFQGNSAPDKSGLPSDRFSAERTGGSVSTLTIQRTQQEDSAVYLCASSLARLTQVSHGYTFGSGTRLTVV.

The V and J genes are TRBV27 and TRBJ2-3; the match to TRBD2 covers 8 bases. The junction had 5 bases not matched to a gene; V was cut back by 0 bases and J by 3 bases. Per the germline V gene, CDR1 is MNHEY and CDR2 is SMNVEV (reference sequence). This CDR3 has 16 residues. The CDR3 region is CASSLSGGGRTDTQYF. Written as DNA, the CDR3 is TGTGCCAGCAGTTTATCAGGCGGGGGGCGGACAGATACGCAGTATTTT.

The genes are TRBV5-6 and TRBJ2-7; D perhaps matches TRBD1 (5 bases). The CDR3 consists of 14 residues. Trimming stripped 0 bases from V and 1 base from J, with 8 bases between. Germline V gene data show CDR1 as SGHDT and CDR2 as YYEEEE. Here the CDR3 reads CASSLGQPSYEQYF. The CDR3 bases are TGTGCCAGCAGCTTGGGACAGCCGTCCTACGAGCAGTACTTC.